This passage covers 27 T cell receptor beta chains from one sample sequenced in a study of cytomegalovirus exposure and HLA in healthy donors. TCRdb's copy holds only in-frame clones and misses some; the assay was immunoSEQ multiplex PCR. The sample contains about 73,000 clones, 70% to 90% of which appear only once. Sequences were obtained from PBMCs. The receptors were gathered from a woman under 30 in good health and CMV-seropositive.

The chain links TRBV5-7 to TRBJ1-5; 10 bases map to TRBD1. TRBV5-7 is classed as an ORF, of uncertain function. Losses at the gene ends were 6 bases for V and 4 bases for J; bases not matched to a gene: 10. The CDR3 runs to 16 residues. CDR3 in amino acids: CASTLPGTGVNQPQHF. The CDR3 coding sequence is TGTGCCAGCACCCTCCCCGGGACAGGGGTAAATCAGCCCCAGCATTTT.

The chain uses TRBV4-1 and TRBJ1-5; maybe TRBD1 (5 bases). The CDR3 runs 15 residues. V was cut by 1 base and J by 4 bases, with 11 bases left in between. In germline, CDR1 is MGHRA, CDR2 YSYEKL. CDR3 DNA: TGCGCCAGCAGCCAAGCCCTACAGGCAAATCAGCCCCAGCATTTT. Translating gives CASSQALQANQPQHF.

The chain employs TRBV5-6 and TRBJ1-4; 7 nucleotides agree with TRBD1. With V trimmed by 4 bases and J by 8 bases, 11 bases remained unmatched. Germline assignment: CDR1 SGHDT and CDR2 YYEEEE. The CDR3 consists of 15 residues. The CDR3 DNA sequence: TGTGCCAGCAGCACCATGACAGGGAATACGGAAAAACTGTTTTTT. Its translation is CASSTMTGNTEKLFF.

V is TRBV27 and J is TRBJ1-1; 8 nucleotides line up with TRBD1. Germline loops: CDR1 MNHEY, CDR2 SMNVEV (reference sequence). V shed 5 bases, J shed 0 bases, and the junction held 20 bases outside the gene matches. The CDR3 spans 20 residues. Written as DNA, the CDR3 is TGTGCCAGCAGTCCCTCAAATCGGACAGGGCTAGTCCCAATGAACACTGAAGCTTTCTTT. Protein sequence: CASSPSNRTGLVPMNTEAFF.

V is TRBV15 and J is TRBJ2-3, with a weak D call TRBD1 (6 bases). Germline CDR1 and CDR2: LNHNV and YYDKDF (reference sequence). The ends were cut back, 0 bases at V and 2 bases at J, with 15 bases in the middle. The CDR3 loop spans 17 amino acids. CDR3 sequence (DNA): TGTGCCACCAGCAGAGATCGGGGCAGGGGCCACACAGATACGCAGTATTTT. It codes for CATSRDRGRGHTDTQYF. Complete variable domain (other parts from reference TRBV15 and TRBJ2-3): DAMVIQNPRYQVTQFGKPVTLSCSQTLNHNVMYWYQQKSSQAPKLLFHYYDKDFNNEADTPDNFQSRRPNTSFCFLDIRSPGLGDTAMYLCATSRDRGRGHTDTQYFGPGTRLTVL.

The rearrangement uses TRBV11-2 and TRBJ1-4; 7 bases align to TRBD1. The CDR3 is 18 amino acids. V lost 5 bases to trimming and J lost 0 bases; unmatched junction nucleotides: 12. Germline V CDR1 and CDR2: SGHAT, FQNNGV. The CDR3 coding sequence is TGTGCCAGCAGCCTGGGACAGCCGAGATTTGCAACTAATGAAAAACTGTTTTTT. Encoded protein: CASSLGQPRFATNEKLFF.

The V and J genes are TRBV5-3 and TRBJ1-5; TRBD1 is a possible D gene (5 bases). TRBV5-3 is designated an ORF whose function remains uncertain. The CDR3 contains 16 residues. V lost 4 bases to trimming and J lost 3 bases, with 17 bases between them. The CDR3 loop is CARSASYRSPNQPQHF. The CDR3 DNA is TGTGCCAGAAGCGCGAGTTACAGGAGCCCCAATCAGCCCCAGCATTTT.

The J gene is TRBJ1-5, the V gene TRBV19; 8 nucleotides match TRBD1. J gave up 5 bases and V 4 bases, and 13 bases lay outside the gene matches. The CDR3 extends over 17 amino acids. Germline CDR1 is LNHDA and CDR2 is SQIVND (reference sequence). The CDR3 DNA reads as TGTGCCAGTAGTACCACACGGGACAGGTTATTACATCAGCCCCAGCATTTT. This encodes CASSTTRDRLLHQPQHF.

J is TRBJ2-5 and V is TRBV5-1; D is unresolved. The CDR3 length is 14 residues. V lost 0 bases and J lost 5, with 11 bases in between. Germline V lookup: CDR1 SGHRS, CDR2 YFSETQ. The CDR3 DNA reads TGCGCCAGCAGCTTGGCCGGCGAGAGGGAGACCCAGTACTTC. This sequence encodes CASSLAGERETQYF. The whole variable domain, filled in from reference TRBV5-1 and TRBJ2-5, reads KAGVTQTPRYLIKTRGQQVTLSCSPISGHRSVSWYQQTPGQGLQFLFEYFSETQRNKGNFPGRFSGRQFSNSRSEMNVSTLELGDSALYLCASSLAGERETQYFGPGTRLLVL.

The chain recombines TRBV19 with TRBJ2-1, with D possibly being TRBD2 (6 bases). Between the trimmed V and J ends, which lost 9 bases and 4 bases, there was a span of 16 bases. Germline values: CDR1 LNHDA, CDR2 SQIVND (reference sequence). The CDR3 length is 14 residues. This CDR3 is CASQASGGYNEQFF. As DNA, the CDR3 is TGTGCCAGCCAGGCCAGCGGAGGGTACAATGAGCAGTTCTTC.

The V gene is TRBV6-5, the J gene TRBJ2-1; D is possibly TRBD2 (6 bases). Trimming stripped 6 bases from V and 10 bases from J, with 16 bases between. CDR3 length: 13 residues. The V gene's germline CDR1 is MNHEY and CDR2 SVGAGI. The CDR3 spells CASSQTGTQEQFF. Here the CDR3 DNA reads TGTGCCAGCAGCCAAACCGGGACTCAGGAGCAGTTCTTC.

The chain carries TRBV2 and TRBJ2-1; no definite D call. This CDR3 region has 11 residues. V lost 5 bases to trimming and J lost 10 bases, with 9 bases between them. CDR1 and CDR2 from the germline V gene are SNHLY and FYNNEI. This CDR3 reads CASSRVREQFF. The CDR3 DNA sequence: TGTGCCAGCAGTCGAGTCCGGGAGCAGTTCTTC.

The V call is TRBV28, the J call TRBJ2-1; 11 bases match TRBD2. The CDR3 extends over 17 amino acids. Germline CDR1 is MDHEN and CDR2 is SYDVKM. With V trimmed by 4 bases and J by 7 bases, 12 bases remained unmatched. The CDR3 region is CASSSPWVASGGNEQFF. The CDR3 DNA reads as TGTGCCAGCAGTTCACCCTGGGTAGCTAGCGGGGGGAATGAGCAGTTCTTC.

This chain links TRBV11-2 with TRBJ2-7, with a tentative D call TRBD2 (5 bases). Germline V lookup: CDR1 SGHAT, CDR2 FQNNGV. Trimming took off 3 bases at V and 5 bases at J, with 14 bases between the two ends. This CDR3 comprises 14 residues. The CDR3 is CASSFLEGSNEQYF. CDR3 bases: TGTGCCAGCAGCTTTTTAGAGGGTTCTAACGAGCAGTACTTC.

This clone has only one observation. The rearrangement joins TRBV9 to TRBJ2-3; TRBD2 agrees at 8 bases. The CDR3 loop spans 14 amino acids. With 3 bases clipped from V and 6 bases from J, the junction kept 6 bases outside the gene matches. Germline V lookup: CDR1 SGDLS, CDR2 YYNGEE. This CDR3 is CASSASGSPDTQYF. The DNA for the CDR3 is TGTGCCAGCAGCGCGAGCGGGAGCCCCGATACGCAGTATTTT.

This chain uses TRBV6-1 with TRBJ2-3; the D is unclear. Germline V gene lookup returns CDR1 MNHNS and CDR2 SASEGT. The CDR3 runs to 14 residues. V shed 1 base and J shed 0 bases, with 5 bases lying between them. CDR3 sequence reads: CASSEVPSTDTQYF. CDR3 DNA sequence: TGTGCCAGCAGTGAAGTCCCTAGCACAGATACGCAGTATTTT.

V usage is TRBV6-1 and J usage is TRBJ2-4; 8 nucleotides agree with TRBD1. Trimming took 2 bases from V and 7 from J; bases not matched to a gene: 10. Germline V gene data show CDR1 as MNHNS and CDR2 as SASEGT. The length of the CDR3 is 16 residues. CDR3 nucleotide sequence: TGTGCCAGCAGTGAAAACAGGGGGTATTCTGCCAACATTCAGTACTTC. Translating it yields CASSENRGYSANIQYF.

In nucleotides, the CDR3 is TGTGCCAGCAGTGAACTTGGGACAGGGCCGACCCAGTACTTC. Its protein product is CASSELGTGPTQYF. The chain uses TRBV6-1 and TRBJ2-5; 9 positions agree with TRBD1. CDR1 and CDR2 (germline): MNHNS, SASEGT. This CDR3 is 14 amino acids long. J lost 7 bases, V lost 2 bases, and 5 bases had no gene match.

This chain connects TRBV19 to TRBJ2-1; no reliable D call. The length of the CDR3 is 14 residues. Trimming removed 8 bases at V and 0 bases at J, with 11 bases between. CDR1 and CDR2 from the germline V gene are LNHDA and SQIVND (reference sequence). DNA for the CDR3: TGTGCCAGTTCGTTTGCGGCCTCCTACAATGAGCAGTTCTTC. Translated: CASSFAASYNEQFF. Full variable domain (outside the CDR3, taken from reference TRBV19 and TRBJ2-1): DGGITQSPKYLFRKEGQNVTLSCEQNLNHDAMYWYRQDPGQGLRLIYYSQIVNDFQKGDIAEGYSVSREKKESFPLTVTSAQKNPTAFYLCASSFAASYNEQFFGPGTRLTVL.

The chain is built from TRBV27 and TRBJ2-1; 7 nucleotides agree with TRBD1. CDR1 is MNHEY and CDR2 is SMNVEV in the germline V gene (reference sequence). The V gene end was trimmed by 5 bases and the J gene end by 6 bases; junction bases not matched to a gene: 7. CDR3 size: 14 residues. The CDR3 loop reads CASSPWTGGNEQFF. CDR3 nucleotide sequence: TGTGCCAGCAGTCCCTGGACAGGTGGCAATGAGCAGTTCTTC.

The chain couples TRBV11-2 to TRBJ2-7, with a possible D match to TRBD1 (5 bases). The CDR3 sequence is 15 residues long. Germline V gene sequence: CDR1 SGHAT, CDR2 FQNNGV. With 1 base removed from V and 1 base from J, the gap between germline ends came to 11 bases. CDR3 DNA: TGTGCCAGCAGCTTAGGCCCGACAGAATCCTACGAGCAGTACTTC. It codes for CASSLGPTESYEQYF.

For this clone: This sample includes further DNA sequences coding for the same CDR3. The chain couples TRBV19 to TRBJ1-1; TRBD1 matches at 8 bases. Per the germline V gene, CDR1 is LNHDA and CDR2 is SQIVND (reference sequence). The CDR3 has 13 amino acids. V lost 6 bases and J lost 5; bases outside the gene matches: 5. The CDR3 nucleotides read TGTGCCAGTAGCCGGACAGGGCGGACTGAAGCTTTCTTT. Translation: CASSRTGRTEAFF. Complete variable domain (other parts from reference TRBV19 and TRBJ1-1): DGGITQSPKYLFRKEGQNVTLSCEQNLNHDAMYWYRQDPGQGLRLIYYSQIVNDFQKGDIAEGYSVSREKKESFPLTVTSAQKNPTAFYLCASSRTGRTEAFFGQGTRLTVV.

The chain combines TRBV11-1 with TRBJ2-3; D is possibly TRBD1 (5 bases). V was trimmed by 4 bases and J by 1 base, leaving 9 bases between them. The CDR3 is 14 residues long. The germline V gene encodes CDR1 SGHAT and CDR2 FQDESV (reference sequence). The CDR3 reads CASSSGQRTDTQYF. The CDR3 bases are TGTGCCAGCAGCTCCGGACAACGCACAGATACGCAGTATTTT.

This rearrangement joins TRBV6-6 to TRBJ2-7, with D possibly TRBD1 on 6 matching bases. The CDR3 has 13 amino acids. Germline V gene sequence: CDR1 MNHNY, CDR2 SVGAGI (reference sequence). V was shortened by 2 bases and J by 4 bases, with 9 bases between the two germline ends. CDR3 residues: CASSYQDSYEQYF. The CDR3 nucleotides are TGTGCCAGCAGTTACCAGGACAGTTACGAGCAGTACTTC.

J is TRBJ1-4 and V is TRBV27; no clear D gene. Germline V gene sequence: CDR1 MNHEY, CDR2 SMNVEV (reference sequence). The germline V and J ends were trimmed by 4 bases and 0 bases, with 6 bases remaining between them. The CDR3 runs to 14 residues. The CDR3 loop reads CASSYITTNEKLFF. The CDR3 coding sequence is TGTGCCAGCAGTTACATTACAACTAATGAAAAACTGTTTTTT.

The CDR3 sequence: CASSLGQGGETQYF. CDR3 in DNA: TGTGCCAGCAGCTTAGGGCAGGGAGGCGAGACCCAGTACTTC. The chain is built from TRBV13 and TRBJ2-5; TRBD2 is a possible D gene (6 bases). Germline V gives CDR1 PRHDT, CDR2 FYEKMQ (reference sequence). V lost 0 bases, J lost 5 bases, and 10 bases lay in between. CDR3 length: 14 amino acids.

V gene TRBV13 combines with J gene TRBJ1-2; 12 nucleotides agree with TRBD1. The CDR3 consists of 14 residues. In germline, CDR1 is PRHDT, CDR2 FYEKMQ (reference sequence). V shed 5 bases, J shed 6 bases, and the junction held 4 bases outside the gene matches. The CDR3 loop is CASSNGTGGDGYTF. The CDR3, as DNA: TGTGCCAGCAGCAACGGGACAGGGGGCGATGGCTACACCTTC.